This TCR beta chain was sequenced in a study of blood T cell repertoires in COVID-19 (dated by TCRdb to 2019 to 2021). Context from the whole study: Collaborator samples came from the United States, Italy and Spain and covered acute and convalescent phases of COVID-19. The prospective study material was composed of cDNA or gDNA derived from T cells, B-cell-depleted T cells, or PBMCs. The dataset comprised deeply sampled blood TCRbeta repertoires from subjects exposed to, actively infected with, or recovered from COVID-19. The repertoires were released in a freely available public database meant as a resource for research on the immune response to SARS-CoV-2. The samples were drawn from the first 160 participants of the ongoing ImmuneRACE study and from under 1,500 subjects provided by 6 global collaborators. Sample metadata almost always included a de-identified subject ID, COVID-19 status, age in years and sex. Where available, HLA class I and class II types were obtained from metadata supplied by the sample provider rather than from assay-based typing. Broader findings and caveats from the paper: The quantity of clinical and demographic metadata differed by source and by participant and was supplied without curation.

Whole blood was collected in K2EDTA tubes by collaborating institutions according to the institutions' own protocols. Collaborator samples were shipped for TCRbeta analysis as frozen whole blood, isolated PBMCs, or DNA extracted from either sample type. CDR1 SGHTS and CDR2 YDEGEE were looked up in the germline V gene. Measured from the cysteine to the phenylalanine, the CDR3 is 17 residues long. CDR3 DNA is the only sequence kept; it has 51 bases, read in frame from the first base. Germline trimming amounts to 4 bases on V and 0 bases on J, with 7 as the count of junction bases outside the gene matches. About this clone itself: What this receptor recognizes is not known. No base quality values were provided; no much bigger clone lies one nucleotide off.

TCRbeta CDR3 regions were amplified from genomic DNA by means of the immunoSEQ Assay, a bias-controlled multiplex PCR. The published analysis was carried out like this. Nucleated cell counts per sample were estimated from amplification of reference gene primers within the assay. To quantify the absolute abundance of each unique TCRbeta CDR3 rearrangement, sequence reads were collapsed and filtered. For each sample, productive Simpson clonality was calculated as the square root of Simpson's diversity index over productive rearrangements. In TCRdb, the immuneACCESS table is reduced to in-frame sequences with V and J assigned. These tables do not hold every clone; where another copy was compared, an unresolved V gene accounts for under half, and the others remain unexplained. From that table come the V and J calls and clone size; the DNA was used to work out D and trimming. Across this sample there are roughly 280,000 clones, with approximately 80% seen only once. The top ten constitute around 4% of the sample.

Sequenced: peripheral blood. Rearrangement joined TRBV5-8 to TRBJ2-1; 10 of the junction bases match TRBD1. This TCR derives from a man in his 60s with acute or convalescent COVID-19. For the CDR3, the sequence is CASSGLTGGASYNEQFF. The sequenced DNA: TGTGCCAGCAGCGGATTGACAGGGGGCGCCTCCTACAATGAGCAGTTCTTC.